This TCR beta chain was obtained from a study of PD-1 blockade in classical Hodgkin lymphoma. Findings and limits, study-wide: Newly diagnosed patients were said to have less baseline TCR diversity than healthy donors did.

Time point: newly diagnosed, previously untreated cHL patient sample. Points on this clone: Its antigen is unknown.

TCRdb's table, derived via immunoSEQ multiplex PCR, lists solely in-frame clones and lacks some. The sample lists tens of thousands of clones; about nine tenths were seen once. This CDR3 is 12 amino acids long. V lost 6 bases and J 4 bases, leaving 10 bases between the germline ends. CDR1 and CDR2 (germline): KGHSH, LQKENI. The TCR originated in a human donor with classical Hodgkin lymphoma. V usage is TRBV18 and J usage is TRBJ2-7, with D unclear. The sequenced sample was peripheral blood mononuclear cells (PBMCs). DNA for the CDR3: TGTGCCAGCTCCCTCGGCCAGTACGAGCAGTACTTC. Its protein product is CASSLGQYEQYF.